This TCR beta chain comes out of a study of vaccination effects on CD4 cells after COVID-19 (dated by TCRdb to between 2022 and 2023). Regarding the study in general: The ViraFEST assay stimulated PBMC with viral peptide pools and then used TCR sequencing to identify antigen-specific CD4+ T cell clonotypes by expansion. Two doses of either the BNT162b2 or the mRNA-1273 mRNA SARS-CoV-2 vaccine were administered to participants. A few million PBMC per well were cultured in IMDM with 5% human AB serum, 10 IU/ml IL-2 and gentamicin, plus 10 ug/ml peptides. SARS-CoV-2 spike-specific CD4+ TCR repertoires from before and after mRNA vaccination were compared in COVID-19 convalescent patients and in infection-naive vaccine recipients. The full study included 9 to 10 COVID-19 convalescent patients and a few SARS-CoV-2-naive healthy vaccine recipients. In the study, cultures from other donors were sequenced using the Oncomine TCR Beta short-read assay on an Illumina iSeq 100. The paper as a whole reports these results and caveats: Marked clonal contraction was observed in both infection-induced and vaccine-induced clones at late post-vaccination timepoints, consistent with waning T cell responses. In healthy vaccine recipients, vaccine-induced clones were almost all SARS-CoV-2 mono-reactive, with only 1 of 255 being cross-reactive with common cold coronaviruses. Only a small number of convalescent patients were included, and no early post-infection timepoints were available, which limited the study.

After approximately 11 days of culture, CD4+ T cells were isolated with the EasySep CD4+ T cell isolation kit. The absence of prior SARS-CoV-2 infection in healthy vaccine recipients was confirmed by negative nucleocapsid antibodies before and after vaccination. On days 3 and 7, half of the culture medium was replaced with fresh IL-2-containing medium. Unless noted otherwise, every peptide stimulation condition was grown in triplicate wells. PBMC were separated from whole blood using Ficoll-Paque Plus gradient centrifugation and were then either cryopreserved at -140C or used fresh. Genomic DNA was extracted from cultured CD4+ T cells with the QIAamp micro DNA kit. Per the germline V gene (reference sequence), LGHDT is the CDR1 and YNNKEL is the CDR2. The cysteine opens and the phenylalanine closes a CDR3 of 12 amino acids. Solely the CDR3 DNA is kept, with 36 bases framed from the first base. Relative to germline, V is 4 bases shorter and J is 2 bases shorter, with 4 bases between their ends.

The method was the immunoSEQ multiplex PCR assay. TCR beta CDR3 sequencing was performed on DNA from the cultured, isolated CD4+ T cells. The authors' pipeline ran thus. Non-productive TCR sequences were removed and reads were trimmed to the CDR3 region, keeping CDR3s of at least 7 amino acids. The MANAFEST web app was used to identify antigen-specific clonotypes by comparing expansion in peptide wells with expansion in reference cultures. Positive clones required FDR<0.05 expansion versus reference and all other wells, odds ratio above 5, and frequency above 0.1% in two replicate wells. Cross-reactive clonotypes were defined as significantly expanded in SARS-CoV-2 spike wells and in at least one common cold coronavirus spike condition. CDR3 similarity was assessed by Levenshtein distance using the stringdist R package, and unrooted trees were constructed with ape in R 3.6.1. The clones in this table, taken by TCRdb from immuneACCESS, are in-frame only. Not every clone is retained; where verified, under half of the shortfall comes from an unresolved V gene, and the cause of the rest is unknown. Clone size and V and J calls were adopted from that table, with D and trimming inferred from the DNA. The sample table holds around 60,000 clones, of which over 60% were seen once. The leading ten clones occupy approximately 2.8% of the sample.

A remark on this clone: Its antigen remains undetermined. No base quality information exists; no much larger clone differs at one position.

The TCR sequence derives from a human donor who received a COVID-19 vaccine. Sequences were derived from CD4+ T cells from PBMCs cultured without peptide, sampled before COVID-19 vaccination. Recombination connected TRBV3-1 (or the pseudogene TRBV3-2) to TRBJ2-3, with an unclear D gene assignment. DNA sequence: TGTGCCAGCAGCCGGGACACAGATACGCAGTATTTT. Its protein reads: CASSRDTDTQYF.